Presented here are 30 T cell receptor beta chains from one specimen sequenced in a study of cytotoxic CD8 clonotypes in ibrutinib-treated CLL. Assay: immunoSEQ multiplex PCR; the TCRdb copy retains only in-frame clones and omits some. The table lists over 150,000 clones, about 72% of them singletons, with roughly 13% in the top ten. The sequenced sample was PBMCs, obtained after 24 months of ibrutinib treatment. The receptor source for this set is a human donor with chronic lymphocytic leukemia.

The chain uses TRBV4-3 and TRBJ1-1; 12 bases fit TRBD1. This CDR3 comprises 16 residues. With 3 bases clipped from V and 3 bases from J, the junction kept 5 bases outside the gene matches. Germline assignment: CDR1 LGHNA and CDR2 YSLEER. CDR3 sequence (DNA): TGCGCCAGCAGCCAGGGACAGGGGGCCCGGGACACTGAAGCTTTCTTT. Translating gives CASSQGQGARDTEAFF.

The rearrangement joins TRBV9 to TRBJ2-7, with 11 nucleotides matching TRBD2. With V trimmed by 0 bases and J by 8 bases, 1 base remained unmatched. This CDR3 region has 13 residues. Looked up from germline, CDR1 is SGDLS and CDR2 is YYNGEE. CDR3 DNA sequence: TGTGCCAGCAGCGTAGAGACTAGCGGGAAGCAGTACTTC. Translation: CASSVETSGKQYF.

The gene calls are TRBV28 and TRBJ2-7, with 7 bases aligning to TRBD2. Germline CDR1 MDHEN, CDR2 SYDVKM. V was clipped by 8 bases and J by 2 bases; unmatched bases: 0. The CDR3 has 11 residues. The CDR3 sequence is CASRGAYEQYF. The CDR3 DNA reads TGTGCCAGCCGGGGGGCCTACGAGCAGTACTTC.

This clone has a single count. DNA of the CDR3: TGTGCCAGCAGCCAAGAGTTCCCAGGTGAATACAATGAGCAGTTCTTC. Amino acids: CASSQEFPGEYNEQFF. The rearrangement links TRBV4-2 to TRBJ2-1; D is unclear. CDR1 and CDR2 from the germline V gene are LGHNA and YNFKEQ. V shed 0 bases and J shed 4 bases, with 13 bases lying between them. The CDR3 runs 16 residues.

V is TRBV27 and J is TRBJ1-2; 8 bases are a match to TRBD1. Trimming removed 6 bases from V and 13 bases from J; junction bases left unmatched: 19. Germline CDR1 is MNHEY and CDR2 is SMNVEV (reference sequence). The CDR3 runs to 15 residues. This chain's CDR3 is CASRPIISTGEPSTF. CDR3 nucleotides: TGTGCCAGCAGGCCTATAATCTCGACAGGGGAACCGTCCACCTTC.

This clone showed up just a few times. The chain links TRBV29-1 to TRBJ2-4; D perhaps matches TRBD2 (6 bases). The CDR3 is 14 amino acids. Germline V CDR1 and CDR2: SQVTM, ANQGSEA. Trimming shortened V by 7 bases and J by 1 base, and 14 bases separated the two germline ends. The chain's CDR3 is CSASPGLAKNIQYF. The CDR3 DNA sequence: TGCAGCGCTAGCCCGGGACTGGCCAAAAACATTCAGTACTTC. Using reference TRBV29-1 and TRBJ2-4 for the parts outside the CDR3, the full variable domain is SAVISQKPSRDICQRGTSLTIQCQVDSQVTMMFWYRQQPGQSLTLIATANQGSEATYESGFVIDKFPISRPNLTFSTLTVSNMSPEDSSIYLCSASPGLAKNIQYFGAGTRLSVL.

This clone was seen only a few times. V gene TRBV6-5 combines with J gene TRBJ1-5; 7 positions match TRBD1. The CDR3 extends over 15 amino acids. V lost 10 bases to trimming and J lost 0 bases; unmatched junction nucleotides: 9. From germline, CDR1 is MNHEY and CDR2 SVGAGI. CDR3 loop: CATRRTGDSNQPQHF. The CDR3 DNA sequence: TGTGCCACCCGTAGGACAGGAGATAGCAATCAGCCCCAGCATTTT.

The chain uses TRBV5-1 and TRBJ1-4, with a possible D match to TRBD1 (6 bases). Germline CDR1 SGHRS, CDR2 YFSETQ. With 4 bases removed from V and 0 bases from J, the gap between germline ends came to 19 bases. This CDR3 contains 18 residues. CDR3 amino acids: CASSPNPAGEATNEKLFF. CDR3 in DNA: TGCGCCAGCAGCCCTAATCCGGCAGGGGAAGCAACTAATGAAAAACTGTTTTTT.

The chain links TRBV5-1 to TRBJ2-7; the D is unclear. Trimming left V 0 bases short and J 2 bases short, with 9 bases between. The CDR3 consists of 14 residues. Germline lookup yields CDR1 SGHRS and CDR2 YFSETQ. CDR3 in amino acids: CASSLEADTYEQYF. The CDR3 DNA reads TGCGCCAGCAGCTTGGAGGCAGATACCTACGAGCAGTACTTC. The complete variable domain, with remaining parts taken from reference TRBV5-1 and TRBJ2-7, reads KAGVTQTPRYLIKTRGQQVTLSCSPISGHRSVSWYQQTPGQGLQFLFEYFSETQRNKGNFPGRFSGRQFSNSRSEMNVSTLELGDSALYLCASSLEADTYEQYFGPGTRLTVT.

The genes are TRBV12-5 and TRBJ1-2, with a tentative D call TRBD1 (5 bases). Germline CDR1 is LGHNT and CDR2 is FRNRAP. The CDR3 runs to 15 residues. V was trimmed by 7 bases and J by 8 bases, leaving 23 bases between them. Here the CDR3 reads CASDFRTSPMMGYTF. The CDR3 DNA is TGTGCTAGTGACTTCAGGACATCCCCTATGATGGGCTACACCTTC.

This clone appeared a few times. The CDR3 is CSGTSGSDTQYF. The CDR3 coding sequence is TGCAGCGGGACTAGCGGGTCAGATACGCAGTATTTT. The V and J genes are TRBV29-1 and TRBJ2-3, with 11 bases matching TRBD2. Germline CDR1 SQVTM, CDR2 ANQGSEA. The length of the CDR3 is 12 residues. After removal of 7 bases from V and 4 bases from J, the junction contained 1 base not matched to a gene.

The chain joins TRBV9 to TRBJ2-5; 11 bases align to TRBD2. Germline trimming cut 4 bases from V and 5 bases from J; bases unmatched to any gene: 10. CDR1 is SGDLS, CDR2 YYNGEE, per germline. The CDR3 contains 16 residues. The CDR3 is CASSLRTSGPTETQYF. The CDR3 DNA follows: TGTGCCAGCAGCCTTCGGACTAGCGGGCCTACGGAGACCCAGTACTTC. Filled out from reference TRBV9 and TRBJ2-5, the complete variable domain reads DSGVTQTPKHLITATGQRVTLRCSPRSGDLSVYWYQQSLDQGLQFLIQYYNGEERAKGNILERFSAQQFPDLHSELNLSSLELGDSALYFCASSLRTSGPTETQYFGPGTRLLVL.

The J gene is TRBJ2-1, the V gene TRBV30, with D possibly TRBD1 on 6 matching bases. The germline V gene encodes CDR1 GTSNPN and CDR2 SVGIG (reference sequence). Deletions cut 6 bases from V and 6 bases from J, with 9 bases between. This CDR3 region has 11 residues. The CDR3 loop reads CACPQGNEQFF. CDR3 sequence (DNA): TGTGCCTGCCCACAGGGCAATGAGCAGTTCTTC.

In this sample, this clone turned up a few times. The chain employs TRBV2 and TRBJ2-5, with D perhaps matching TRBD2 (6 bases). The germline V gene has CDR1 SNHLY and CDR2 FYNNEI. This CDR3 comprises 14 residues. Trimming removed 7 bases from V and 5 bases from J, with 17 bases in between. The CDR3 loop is CASTPGGAAETQYF. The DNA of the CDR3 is TGTGCCAGCACTCCCGGAGGGGCTGCGGAGACCCAGTACTTC.

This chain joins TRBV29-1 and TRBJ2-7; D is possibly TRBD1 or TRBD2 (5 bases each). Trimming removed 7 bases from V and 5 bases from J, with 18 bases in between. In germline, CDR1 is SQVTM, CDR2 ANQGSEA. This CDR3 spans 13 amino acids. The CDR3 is CSADWGSGDEQYF. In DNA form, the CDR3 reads TGCAGCGCCGACTGGGGGTCCGGCGACGAGCAGTACTTC.

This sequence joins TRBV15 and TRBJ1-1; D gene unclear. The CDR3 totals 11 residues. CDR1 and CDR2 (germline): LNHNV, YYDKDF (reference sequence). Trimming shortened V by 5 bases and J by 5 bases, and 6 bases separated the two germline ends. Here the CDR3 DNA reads TGTGCCACCAGCGGTAGGACTGAAGCTTTCTTT. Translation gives CATSGRTEAFF. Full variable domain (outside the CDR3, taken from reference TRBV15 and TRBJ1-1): DAMVIQNPRYQVTQFGKPVTLSCSQTLNHNVMYWYQQKSSQAPKLLFHYYDKDFNNEADTPDNFQSRRPNTSFCFLDIRSPGLGDTAMYLCATSGRTEAFFGQGTRLTVV.

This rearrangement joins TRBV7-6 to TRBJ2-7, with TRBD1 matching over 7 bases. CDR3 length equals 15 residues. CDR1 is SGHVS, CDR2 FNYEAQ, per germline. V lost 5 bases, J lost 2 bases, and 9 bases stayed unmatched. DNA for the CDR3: TGTGCCAGCAGCCTCCGACCCACAGGGGCCTACGAGCAGTACTTC. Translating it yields CASSLRPTGAYEQYF. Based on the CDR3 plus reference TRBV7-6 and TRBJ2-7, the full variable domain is GAGVSQSPRYKVTKRGQDVALRCDPISGHVSLYWYRQALGQGPEFLTYFNYEAQQDKSGLPNDRFSAERPEGSISTLTIQRTEQRDSAMYRCASSLRPTGAYEQYFGPGTRLTVT.

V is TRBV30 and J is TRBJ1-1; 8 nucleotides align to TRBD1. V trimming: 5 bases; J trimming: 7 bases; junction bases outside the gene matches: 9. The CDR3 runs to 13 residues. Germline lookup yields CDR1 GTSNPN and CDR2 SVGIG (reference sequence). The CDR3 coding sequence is TGTGCCTGGGGACAGGGCCCGGAAGTTGAAGCTTTCTTT. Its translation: CAWGQGPEVEAFF.

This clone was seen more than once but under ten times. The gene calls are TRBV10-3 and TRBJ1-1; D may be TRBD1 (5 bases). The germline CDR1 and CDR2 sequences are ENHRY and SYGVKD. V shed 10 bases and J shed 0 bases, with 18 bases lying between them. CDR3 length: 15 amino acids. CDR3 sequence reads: CATSGPPPMNTEAFF. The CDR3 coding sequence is TGTGCCACGTCGGGACCGCCGCCCATGAACACTGAAGCTTTCTTT.

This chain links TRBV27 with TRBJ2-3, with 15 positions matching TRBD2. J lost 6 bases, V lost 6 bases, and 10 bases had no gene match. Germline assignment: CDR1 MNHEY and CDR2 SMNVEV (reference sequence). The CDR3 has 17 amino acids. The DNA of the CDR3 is TGTGCCAGCAGCCGGACTAGCGGGAGGGCCTACGTGGATACGCAGTATTTT. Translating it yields CASSRTSGRAYVDTQYF.

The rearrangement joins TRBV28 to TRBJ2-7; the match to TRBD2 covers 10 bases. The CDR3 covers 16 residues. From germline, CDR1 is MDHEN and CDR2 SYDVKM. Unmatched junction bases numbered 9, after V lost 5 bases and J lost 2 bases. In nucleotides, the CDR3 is TGTGCCAGCAGTGTTGTTTTAGCGGGAGGACCCTACGAGCAGTACTTC. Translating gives CASSVVLAGGPYEQYF.

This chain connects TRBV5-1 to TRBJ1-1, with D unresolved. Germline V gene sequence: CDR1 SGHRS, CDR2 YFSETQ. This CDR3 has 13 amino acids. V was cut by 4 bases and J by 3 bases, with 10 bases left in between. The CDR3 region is CASSRLGHTEAFF. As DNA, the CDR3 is TGCGCCAGCAGCCGTCTAGGGCACACTGAAGCTTTCTTT.

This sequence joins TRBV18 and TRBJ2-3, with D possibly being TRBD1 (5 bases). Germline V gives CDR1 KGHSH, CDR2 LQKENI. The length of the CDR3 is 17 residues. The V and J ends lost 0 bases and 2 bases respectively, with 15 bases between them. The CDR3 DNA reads TGTGCCAGCTCACCACCTCAGGGCAGGGAAATCACAGATACGCAGTATTTT. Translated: CASSPPQGREITDTQYF.

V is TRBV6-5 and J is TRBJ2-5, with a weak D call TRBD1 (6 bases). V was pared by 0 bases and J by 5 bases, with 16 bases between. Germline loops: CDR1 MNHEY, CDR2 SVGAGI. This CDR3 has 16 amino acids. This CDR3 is CASSYSGTRSGETQYF. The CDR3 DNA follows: TGTGCCAGCAGTTACTCAGGGACACGTTCAGGGGAGACCCAGTACTTC.

The DNA for the CDR3 is TGCGCCAGCAGCTTGGTTGCAGCGAACACTGAAGCTTTCTTT. Encoded protein: CASSLVAANTEAFF. The chain employs TRBV5-1 and TRBJ1-1; D remains unclear. Trimming stripped 0 bases from V and 1 base from J, with 7 bases between. The CDR3 length is 14 residues. From germline, CDR1 is SGHRS and CDR2 YFSETQ.

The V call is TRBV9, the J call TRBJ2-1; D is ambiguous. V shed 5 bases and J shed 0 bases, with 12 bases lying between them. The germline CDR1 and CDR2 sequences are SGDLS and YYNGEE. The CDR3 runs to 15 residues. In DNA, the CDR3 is TGTGCCAGCAGTTCCGACCCCAACTCCTACAATGAGCAGTTCTTC. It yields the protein CASSSDPNSYNEQFF.

CDR3 sequence (DNA): TGTGCCAGCAGTCAACTAGCGGGAGGGACCAATGAGCAGTTCTTC. Encoded protein: CASSQLAGGTNEQFF. The chain recombines TRBV6-6 with TRBJ2-1, with TRBD2 matching over 13 bases. Germline CDR1 MNHNY, CDR2 SVGAGI (reference sequence). This CDR3 spans 15 amino acids. V shed 5 bases and J 6 bases; nucleotides not matched to a gene: 4.

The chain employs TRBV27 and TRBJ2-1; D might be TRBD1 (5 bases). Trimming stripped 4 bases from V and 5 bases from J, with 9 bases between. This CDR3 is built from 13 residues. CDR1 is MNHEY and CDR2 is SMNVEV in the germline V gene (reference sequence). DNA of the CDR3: TGTGCCAGCAGTTGGACACCTAACAATGAGCAGTTCTTC. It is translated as CASSWTPNNEQFF.

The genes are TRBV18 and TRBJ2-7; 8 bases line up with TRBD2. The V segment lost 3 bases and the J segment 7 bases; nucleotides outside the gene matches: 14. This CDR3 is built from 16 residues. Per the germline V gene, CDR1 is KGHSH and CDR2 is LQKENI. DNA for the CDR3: TGTGCCAGCTCACCGGTGACTAGCGTTACACCGGGGGAGCAGTACTTC. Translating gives CASSPVTSVTPGEQYF.

The CDR3 DNA reads TGTGCCACCAGCATAGATAGCGGCCAAGAGACCCAGTACTTC. It specifies CATSIDSGQETQYF. The chain couples TRBV15 to TRBJ2-5, with D possibly TRBD2 on 6 matching bases. CDR1 and CDR2 (germline): LNHNV, YYDKDF (reference sequence). The CDR3 has 14 residues. Deletions cut 4 bases from V and 1 base from J, with 10 bases between.